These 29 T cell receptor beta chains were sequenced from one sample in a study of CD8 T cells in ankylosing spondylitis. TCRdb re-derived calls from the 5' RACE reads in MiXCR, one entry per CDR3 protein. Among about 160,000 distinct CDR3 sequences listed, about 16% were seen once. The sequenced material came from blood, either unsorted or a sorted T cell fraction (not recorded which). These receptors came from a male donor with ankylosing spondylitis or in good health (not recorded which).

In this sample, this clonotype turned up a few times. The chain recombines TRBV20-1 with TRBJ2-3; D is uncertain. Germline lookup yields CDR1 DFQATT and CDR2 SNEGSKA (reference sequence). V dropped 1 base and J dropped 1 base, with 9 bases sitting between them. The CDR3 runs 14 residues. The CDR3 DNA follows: TGCAGTGCTAGAGTCCAGCATGGCACAGATACGCAGTATTTT. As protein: CSARVQHGTDTQYF.

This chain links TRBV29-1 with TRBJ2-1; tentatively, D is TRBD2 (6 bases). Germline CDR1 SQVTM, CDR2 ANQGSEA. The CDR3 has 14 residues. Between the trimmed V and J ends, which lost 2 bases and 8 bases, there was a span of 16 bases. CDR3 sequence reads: CSVEPRLVEDEQFF. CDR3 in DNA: TGCAGCGTTGAACCTCGACTAGTTGAGGATGAGCAGTTCTTC.

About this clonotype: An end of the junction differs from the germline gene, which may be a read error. The CDR3 bases are TGTACCAGCAGCTTAGGGTCGGGAGACGGCAATGAGCAGTTCTTC. This codes for CTSSLGSGDGNEQFF. The V gene is TRBV7-6, the J gene TRBJ2-1; D might be TRBD2 (6 bases). Germline assignment: CDR1 SGHVS and CDR2 FNYEAQ. The CDR3 has 15 amino acids.

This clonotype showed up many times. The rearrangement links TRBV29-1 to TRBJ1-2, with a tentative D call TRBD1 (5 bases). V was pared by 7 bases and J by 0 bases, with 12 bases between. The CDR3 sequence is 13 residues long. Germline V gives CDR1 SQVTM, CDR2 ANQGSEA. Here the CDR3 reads CSGGDGANYGYTF. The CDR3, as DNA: TGCAGCGGCGGGGACGGAGCTAACTATGGCTACACCTTC. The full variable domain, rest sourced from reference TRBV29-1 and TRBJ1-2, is SAVISQKPSRDICQRGTSLTIQCQVDSQVTMMFWYRQQPGQSLTLIATANQGSEATYESGFVIDKFPISRPNLTFSTLTVSNMSPEDSSIYLCSGGDGANYGYTFGSGTRLTVV.

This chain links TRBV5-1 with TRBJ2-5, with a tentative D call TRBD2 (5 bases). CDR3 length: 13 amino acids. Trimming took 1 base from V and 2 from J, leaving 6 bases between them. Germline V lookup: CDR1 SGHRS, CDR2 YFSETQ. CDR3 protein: CASSLIAQETQYF. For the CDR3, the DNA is TGCGCCAGCAGCTTGATAGCGCAAGAGACCCAGTACTTC. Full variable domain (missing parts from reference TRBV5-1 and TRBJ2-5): KAGVTQTPRYLIKTRGQQVTLSCSPISGHRSVSWYQQTPGQGLQFLFEYFSETQRNKGNFPGRFSGRQFSNSRSEMNVSTLELGDSALYLCASSLIAQETQYFGPGTRLLVL.

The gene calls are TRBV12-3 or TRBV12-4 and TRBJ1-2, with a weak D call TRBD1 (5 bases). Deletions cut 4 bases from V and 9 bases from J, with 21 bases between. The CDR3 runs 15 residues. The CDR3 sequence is CASSSSLVGAARYTF. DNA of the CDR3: TGTGCCAGCAGTTCCTCTCTGGTAGGGGCAGCCCGCTACACCTTC.

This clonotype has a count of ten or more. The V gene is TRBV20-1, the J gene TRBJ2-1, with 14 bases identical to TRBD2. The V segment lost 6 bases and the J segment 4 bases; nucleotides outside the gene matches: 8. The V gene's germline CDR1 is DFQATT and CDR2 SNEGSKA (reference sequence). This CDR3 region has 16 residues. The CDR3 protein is CSAIVGTSGSYNEQFF. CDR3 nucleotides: TGCAGTGCAATTGTCGGGACTAGCGGGAGTTACAATGAGCAGTTCTTC.

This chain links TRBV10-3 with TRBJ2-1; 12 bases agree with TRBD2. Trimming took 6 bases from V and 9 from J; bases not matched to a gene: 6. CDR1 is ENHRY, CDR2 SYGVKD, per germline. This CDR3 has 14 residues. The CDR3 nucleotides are TGTGCCATCAGCCTAGCGGGAGGGCCCGGTGAGCAGTTCTTC. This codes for CAISLAGGPGEQFF.

The CDR3 region has the DNA TGTGCCAGCAGTGAATACAGAGCAGACTCCTACAATGAGCAGTTCTTC. Its protein product is CASSEYRADSYNEQFF. The gene calls are TRBV25-1 and TRBJ2-1; no clear D. CDR3 length: 16 residues. Germline-derived CDR1 and CDR2 are MGHDK and SYGVNS. V was shortened by 0 bases and J by 0 bases, with 9 bases between the two germline ends.

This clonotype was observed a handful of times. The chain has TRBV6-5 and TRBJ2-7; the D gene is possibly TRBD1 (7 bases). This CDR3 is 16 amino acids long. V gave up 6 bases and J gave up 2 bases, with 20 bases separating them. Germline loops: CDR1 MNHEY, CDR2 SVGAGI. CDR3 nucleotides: TGTGCCAGCAGAAAAGGAGGGACAGCTTTTACCTACGAGCAGTACTTC. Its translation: CASRKGGTAFTYEQYF.

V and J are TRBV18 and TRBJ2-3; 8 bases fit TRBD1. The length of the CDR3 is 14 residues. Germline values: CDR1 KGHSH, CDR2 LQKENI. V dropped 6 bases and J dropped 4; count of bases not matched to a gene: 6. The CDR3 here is CASSPTGGADTQYF. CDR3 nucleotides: TGTGCCAGCTCGCCCACAGGGGGTGCAGATACGCAGTATTTT.

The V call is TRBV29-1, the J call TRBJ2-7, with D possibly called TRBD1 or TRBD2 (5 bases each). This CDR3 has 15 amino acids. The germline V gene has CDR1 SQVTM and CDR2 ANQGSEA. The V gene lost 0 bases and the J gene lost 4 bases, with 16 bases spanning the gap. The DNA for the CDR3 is TGCAGCGTTGAAGATAAGGGGAGTGATAGGTACGAGCAGTACTTC. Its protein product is CSVEDKGSDRYEQYF.

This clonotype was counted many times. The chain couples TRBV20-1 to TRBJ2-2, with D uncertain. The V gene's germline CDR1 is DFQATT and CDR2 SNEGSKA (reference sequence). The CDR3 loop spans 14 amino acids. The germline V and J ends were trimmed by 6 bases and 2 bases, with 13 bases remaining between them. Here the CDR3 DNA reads TGCAGTGCCCGCCGGCAGGTTAACACCGGGGAGCTGTTTTTT. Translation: CSARRQVNTGELFF.

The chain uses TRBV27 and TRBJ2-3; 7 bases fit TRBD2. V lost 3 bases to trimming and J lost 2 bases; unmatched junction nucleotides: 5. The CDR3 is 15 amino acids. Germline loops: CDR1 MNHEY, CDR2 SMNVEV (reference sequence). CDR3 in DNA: TGTGCCAGCAGTTTGCAAGCGGGATACACAGATACGCAGTATTTT. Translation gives CASSLQAGYTDTQYF.

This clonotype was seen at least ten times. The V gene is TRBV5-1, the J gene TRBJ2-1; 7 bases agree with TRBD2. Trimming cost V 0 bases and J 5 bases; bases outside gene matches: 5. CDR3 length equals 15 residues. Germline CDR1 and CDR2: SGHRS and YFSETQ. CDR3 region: CASSLELAGDNEQFF. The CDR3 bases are TGCGCCAGCAGCTTGGAATTGGCGGGAGACAATGAGCAGTTCTTC.

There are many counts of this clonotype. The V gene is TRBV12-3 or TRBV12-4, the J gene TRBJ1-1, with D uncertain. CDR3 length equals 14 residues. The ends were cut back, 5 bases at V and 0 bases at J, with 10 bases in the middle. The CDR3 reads CASSLRQLNTEAFF. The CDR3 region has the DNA TGTGCCAGCAGTCTCCGACAATTGAACACTGAAGCTTTCTTT.

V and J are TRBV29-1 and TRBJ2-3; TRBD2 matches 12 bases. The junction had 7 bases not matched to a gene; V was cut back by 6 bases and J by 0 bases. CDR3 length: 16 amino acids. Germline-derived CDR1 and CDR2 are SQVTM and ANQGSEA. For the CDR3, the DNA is TGCAGCGTAAGCCTTGGGACTAGCGGGAGCACAGATACGCAGTATTTT. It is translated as CSVSLGTSGSTDTQYF.

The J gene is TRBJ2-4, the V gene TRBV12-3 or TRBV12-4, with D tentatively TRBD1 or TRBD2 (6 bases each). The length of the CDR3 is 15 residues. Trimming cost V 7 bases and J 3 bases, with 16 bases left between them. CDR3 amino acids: CASTQRGEGKNIQYF. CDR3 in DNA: TGTGCCAGCACCCAGAGGGGGGAAGGCAAAAACATTCAGTACTTC.

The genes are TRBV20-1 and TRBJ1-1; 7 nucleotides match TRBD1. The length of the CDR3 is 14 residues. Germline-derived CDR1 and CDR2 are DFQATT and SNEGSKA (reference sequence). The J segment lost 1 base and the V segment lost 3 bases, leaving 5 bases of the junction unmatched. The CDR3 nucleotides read TGCAGTGCTAGCCGCGGGACAGCGAACACTGAAGCTTTCTTT. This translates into CSASRGTANTEAFF.

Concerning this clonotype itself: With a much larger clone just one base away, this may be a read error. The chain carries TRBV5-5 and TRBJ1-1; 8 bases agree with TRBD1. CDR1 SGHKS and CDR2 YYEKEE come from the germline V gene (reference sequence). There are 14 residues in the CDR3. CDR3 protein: CASSLSGGNTETFF. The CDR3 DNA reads TGTGCCAGCAGCTTGTCAGGGGGCAATACTGAAACTTTCTTT.

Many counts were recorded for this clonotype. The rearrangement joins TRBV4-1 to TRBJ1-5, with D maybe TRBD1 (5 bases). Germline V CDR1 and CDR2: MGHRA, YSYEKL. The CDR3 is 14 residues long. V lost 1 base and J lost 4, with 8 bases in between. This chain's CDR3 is CASSQGRGNQPQHF. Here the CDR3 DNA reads TGCGCCAGCAGCCAAGGACGGGGGAATCAGCCCCAGCATTTT.

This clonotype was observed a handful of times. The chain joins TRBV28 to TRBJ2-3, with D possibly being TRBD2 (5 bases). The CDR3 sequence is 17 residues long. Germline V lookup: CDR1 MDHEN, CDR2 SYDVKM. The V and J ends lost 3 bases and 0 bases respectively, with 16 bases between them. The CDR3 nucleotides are TGTGCCAGCAGTTTGACCTCGGACTCCGCTAGCACAGATACGCAGTATTTT. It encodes CASSLTSDSASTDTQYF.

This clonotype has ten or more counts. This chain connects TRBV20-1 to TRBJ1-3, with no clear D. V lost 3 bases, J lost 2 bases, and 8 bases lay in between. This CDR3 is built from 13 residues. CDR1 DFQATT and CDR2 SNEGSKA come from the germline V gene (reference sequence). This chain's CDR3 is CSASLGPGNTIYF. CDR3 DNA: TGCAGTGCTAGCCTGGGCCCTGGAAACACCATATATTTT.

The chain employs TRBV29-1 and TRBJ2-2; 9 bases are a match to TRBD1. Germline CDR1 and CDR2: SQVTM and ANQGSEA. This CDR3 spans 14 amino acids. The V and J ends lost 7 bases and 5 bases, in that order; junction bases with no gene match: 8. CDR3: CSAHGQGSTGELFF. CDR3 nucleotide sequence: TGCAGCGCCCATGGACAGGGGAGTACCGGGGAGCTGTTTTTT.

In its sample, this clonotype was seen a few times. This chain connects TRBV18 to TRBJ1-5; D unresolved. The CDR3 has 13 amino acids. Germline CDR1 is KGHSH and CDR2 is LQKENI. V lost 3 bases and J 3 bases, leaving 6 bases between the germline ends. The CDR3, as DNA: TGTGCCAGCTCACCTAAGAACAATCAGCCCCAGCATTTT. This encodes CASSPKNNQPQHF. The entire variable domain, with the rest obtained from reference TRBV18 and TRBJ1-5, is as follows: NAGVMQNPRHLVRRRGQEARLRCSPMKGHSHVYWYRQLPEEGLKFMVYLQKENIIDESGMPKERFSAEFPKEGPSILRIQQVVRGDSAAYFCASSPKNNQPQHFGDGTRLSIL.

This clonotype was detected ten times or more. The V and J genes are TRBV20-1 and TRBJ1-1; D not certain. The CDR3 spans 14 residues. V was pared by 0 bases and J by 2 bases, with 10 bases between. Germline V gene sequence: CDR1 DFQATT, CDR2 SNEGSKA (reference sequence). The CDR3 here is CSARDPRLNTEAFF. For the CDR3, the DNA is TGCAGTGCTAGAGATCCAAGGCTTAACACTGAAGCTTTCTTT.

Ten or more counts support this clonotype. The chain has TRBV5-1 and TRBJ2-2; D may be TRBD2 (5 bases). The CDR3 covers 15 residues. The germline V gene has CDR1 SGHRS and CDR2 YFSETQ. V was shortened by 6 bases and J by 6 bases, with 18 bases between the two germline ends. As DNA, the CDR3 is TGCGCCAGCACCGGGCTAGCAGGATTAGCCGGGGAGCTGTTTTTT. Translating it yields CASTGLAGLAGELFF.

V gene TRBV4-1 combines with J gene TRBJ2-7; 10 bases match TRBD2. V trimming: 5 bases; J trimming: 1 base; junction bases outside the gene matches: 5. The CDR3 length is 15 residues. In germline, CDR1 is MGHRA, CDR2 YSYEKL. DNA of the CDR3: TGCGCCAGCAGCTGGACTAGCGGAGGGTCCTACGAGCAGTACTTC. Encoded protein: CASSWTSGGSYEQYF.

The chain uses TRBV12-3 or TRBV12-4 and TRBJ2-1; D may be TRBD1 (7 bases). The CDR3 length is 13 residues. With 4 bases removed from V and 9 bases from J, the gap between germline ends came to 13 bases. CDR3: CASSWQGGGEQFF. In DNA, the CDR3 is TGTGCCAGCAGTTGGCAGGGGGGAGGTGAGCAGTTCTTC.